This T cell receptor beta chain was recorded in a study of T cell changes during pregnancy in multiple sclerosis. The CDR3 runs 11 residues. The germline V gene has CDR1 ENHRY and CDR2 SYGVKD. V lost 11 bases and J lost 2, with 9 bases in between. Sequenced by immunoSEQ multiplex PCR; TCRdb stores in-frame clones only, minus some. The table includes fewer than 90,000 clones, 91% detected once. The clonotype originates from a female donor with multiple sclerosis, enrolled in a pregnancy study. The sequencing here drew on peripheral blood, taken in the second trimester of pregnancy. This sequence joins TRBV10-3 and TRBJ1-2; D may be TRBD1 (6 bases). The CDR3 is CASGQNYGYTF. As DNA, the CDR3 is TGTGCCTCCGGACAGAACTATGGCTACACCTTC.